Listed below are T cell receptor beta chains from one sample, sequenced in a study of blood T cell repertoires in COVID-19. TCRdb's copy holds only in-frame clones and misses some; the assay was immunoSEQ multiplex PCR. The sample has 68,000 or so clones, more than 80% seen once. Material: peripheral blood. Source of these receptors: a man aged 45-60 years with acute or convalescent COVID-19. The CDR3 runs from the conserved cysteine through the conserved F or W. A D gene is named only where the DNA matches it firmly. Only some rows state a clone size, as once, few, many or a class for expanded clones.

clone_size	v_call	d_call	j_call	cdr3_length	cdr3_nt	cdr3_aa
once	TRBV13	NA	TRBJ1-1	12	TGTGCCAGCAGCTTAGGCGTAGCTGAAGCTTTCTTT	CASSLGVAEAFF
NA	TRBV9	NA	TRBJ1-6	14	TGTGCCAGCAGCGTCGCCGAGCGTGAATCACCCCTCCACTTT	CASSVAERESPLHF
NA	TRBV18	NA	TRBJ1-1	15	TGTGCCAGCTCACCGGCAGGGAGGGAGAACACTGAAGCTTTCTTT	CASSPAGRENTEAFF
NA	TRBV14	TRBD2	TRBJ2-1	20	TGTGCCAGCAGCCAAGACACCTCCGGGACTAGCGGGAGACTACGCAATGAGCAGTTCTTC	CASSQDTSGTSGRLRNEQFF
NA	TRBV5-7	NA	TRBJ1-2	13	TGTGCCAGCAGGTCACAGGCTAACTATGGCTACACCTTC	CASRSQANYGYTF
NA	TRBV4-3	TRBD2	TRBJ2-7	15	TGCGCCAGCAGCCAGGGACTAGCGGGTCTTGGGGAGCAGTACTTC	CASSQGLAGLGEQYF
NA	TRBV6-6	TRBD2	TRBJ2-1	14	TGTGCCAGCCGGACTAGCGCAGCCTACAATGAGCAGTTCTTC	CASRTSAAYNEQFF
NA	TRBV28	NA	TRBJ1-5	16	TGTGCCAGCAGTTTATCGCAGAAGAATAGCAATCAGCCCCAGCATTTT	CASSLSQKNSNQPQHF
NA	TRBV11-2	NA	TRBJ1-4	12	TGTGCCAGCAGCTTAGAAGGAGGAAAACTGTTTTTT	CASSLEGGKLFF
NA	TRBV3-1/TRBV3-2	NA	TRBJ2-1	11	TGTGCCAGCAGCCAGACTGATGAGCAGTTCTTC	CASSQTDEQFF
NA	TRBV12-5	TRBD2	TRBJ2-5	16	TGTGCTAGTGGTTTGGGCGGGACTAGCGGGATGGAGACCCAGTACTTC	CASGLGGTSGMETQYF
NA	TRBV7-2	NA	TRBJ2-1	12	TGTGCCAGCAGCCCCAGCAGGAATGAGCAGTTCTTC	CASSPSRNEQFF
NA	TRBV29-1	TRBD2	TRBJ2-6	14	TGCAGCGTCGAGCGGGAGTCTGGGGCCAACGTCCTGACTTTC	CSVERESGANVLTF
NA	TRBV18	TRBD2	TRBJ2-7	15	TGTGCCAGCTCACCCCCGTTAGCGGGGAGAGGGGAGCAGTACTTC	CASSPPLAGRGEQYF
NA	TRBV2	TRBD1	TRBJ1-5	16	TGTGCCAGCAGTGAGGCCCGACAGGGAGGCAATCAGCCCCAGCATTTT	CASSEARQGGNQPQHF
NA	TRBV12-3/TRBV12-4	NA	TRBJ2-5	12	TGTGCCAGCAGTTTCTCAAATGCGGGCCACCACTTC	CASSFSNAGHHF
once	TRBV13	TRBD2	TRBJ2-1	15	TGTGCCAGCAGCTCCGACTTAGCGGGAGGAAATGAGCAGTTCTTC	CASSSDLAGGNEQFF
NA	TRBV30	NA	TRBJ1-1	13	TGTGCCTGGAGGCGATGGGGGAGGACTGAAGCTTTCTTT	CAWRRWGRTEAFF
NA	TRBV9	NA	TRBJ2-2	15	TGTGCCAGCAGCGGCCAGCTAGGAGGGACCGGGGAGCTGTTTTTT	CASSGQLGGTGELFF
NA	TRBV6-5	TRBD2	TRBJ2-2	16	TGTGCCAGCAGTTACAACCCTAGCGGTAAAGGAAGGGAGCTGTTTTTT	CASSYNPSGKGRELFF
NA	TRBV7-9	TRBD1	TRBJ2-2	15	TGTGCCAGCAGCTTAGAGGCAGGGGGCTCCGGGGAGCTGTTTTTT	CASSLEAGGSGELFF
NA	TRBV6-5	NA	TRBJ2-3	15	TGTGCCAGCAGTTACTCGATTGGAGGGGCAGATACGCAGTATTTT	CASSYSIGGADTQYF
few	TRBV6-5	NA	TRBJ2-7	15	TGTGCCAGCAGTTACTCGGAGACAGGAGCCTACGAGCAGTACTTC	CASSYSETGAYEQYF
once	TRBV5-1	TRBD2	TRBJ2-3	16	TGCGCCAGCAGCTCGTTTAGCGGGACAAGTTCAGATACGCAGTATTTT	CASSSFSGTSSDTQYF
NA	TRBV5-1	TRBD1	TRBJ1-2	15	TGCGCCAGCAGTCCTACGGCAGGGGGCGCCTATGGCTACACCTTC	CASSPTAGGAYGYTF
NA	TRBV30	TRBD2	TRBJ2-7	12	TGTGCCTGGGGGACTAGCGGTTACGAGCAGTACTTC	CAWGTSGYEQYF
NA	TRBV12-3/TRBV12-4	NA	TRBJ2-1	12	TGTGCCAGCAGTTTACCGTACAATGAGCAGTTCTTC	CASSLPYNEQFF
NA	TRBV6-6	NA	TRBJ1-1	11	TGTGCCAGCAGGCGACAGGTTGAAGCTTTCTTT	CASRRQVEAFF
NA	TRBV4-3	NA	TRBJ1-2	17	TGCGCCAGCAGCCAAGATCAGGCTGGGGGCGCTTTTTTTGGCTACACCTTC	CASSQDQAGGAFFGYTF
NA	TRBV5-1	TRBD2	TRBJ2-3	16	TGCGCCAGCAGCTTGGTCCTAGCGGCTAGCACAGATACGCAGTATTTT	CASSLVLAASTDTQYF
NA	TRBV19	NA	TRBJ1-2	14	TGTGCCAGTAGTATATTGGGACATGACTATGGCTACACCTTC	CASSILGHDYGYTF
NA	TRBV7-3	TRBD2	TRBJ2-1	15	TGTGCCAGCAGCTTAGTCTCTAGCGGGAGTCATGAGCAGTTCTTC	CASSLVSSGSHEQFF
NA	TRBV19	NA	TRBJ1-5	14	TGTGCCAGTAGTTACTCCGGTAGCAATCAGCCCCAGCATTTT	CASSYSGSNQPQHF
NA	TRBV2	NA	TRBJ1-2	13	TGTGCCAGCAGGGGAGGGAATGAATATGGCTACACCTTC	CASRGGNEYGYTF
NA	TRBV24-1	TRBD2	TRBJ2-1	14	TGTGCCACCAGTGGGTCTAGCGGGAAATATGAGCAGTTCTTC	CATSGSSGKYEQFF
NA	TRBV19	NA	TRBJ2-7	14	TGTGCCAGTAGTATGGGCGTGAGCTCCTACGAGCAGTACTTC	CASSMGVSSYEQYF
NA	TRBV27	TRBD2	TRBJ2-1	16	TGTGCCAGCAGTCAAAAAGCGGGAGGGTTAAGGAATGAGCAGTTCTTC	CASSQKAGGLRNEQFF
NA	TRBV28	TRBD2	TRBJ2-1	17	TGTGCCAGCAGTTTATCACCCGGGAGGAGCTCCTACAATGAGCAGTTCTTC	CASSLSPGRSSYNEQFF
once	TRBV4-1	TRBD1	TRBJ1-4	15	TGCGCCAGCAGCCAAGTGGACAGGGCTAATGAAAAACTGTTTTTT	CASSQVDRANEKLFF
NA	TRBV14	NA	TRBJ2-3	12	TGTGCCAGCAGCCAAGATCAAGATACGCAGTATTTT	CASSQDQDTQYF
NA	TRBV7-9	NA	TRBJ1-4	14	TGTGCCAGCAGCCTCAGTGCAACTAATGAAAAACTGTTTTTT	CASSLSATNEKLFF
NA	TRBV7-8	NA	TRBJ2-5	17	TGTGCCAGCAGCCATCCGTGGAGGAGGGCCGGAGGAGAGACCCAGTACTTC	CASSHPWRRAGGETQYF
NA	TRBV6-5	TRBD1	TRBJ1-3	15	TGTGCCAGCAGTTACTCTGCGACAGGGGCGAACACCATATATTTT	CASSYSATGANTIYF
NA	TRBV7-2	NA	TRBJ2-7	14	TGTGCCAGCAGCTTAGATCGGACAGCCTACGAGCAGTACTTC	CASSLDRTAYEQYF
NA	TRBV18	TRBD1	TRBJ1-6	16	TGTGCCAGCTCACTCCTCCGAGACAGGGGAGATTCACCCCTCCACTTT	CASSLLRDRGDSPLHF
NA	TRBV7-6	TRBD2	TRBJ2-3	16	TGTGCCAGCAGCTTAGGAGCGGGAGGGCCAACAGATACGCAGTATTTT	CASSLGAGGPTDTQYF